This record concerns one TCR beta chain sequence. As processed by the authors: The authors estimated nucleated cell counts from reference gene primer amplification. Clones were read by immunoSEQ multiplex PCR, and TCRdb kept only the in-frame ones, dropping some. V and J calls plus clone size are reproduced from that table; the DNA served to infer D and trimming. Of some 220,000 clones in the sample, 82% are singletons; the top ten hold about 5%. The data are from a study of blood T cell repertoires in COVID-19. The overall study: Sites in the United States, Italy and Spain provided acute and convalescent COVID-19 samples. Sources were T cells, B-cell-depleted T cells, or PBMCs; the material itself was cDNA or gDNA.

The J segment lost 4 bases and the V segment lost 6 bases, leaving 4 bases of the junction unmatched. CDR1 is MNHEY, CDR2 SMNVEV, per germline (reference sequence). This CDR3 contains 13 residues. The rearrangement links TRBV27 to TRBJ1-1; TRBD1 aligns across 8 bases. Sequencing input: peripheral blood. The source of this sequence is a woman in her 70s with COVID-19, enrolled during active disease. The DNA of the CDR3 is TGTGCCAGCAGGCAACAGGGGGGCACTGAAGCTTTCTTT. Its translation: CASRQQGGTEAFF.